This TCR beta chain was profiled in a study of cytomegalovirus exposure and HLA in healthy donors. Study context: Membership in the Caucasian-associated ancestry cluster was found for 75% to 85% of around 380 genotyped donors.

Primers: 60 Vbeta forward and 13 Jbeta reverse. Profiled with immunoSEQ multiplex PCR; TCRdb holds only in-frame clones, not every one. The table shows about 150,000 clones, with about three quarters occurring only once. Whole-study findings and limits: In a later analysis, parvovirus B19, influenza, CMV and Epstein-Barr virus appeared linked to several top co-occurrence clusters. TCR beta V- and J-gene trimming, according to a later analysis, was linked to a missense DCLRE1C variant.

A note on this clone: No antigen is known for it.

This sequence was found in a man aged 35-49 years in good health and CMV-seropositive. Specimen: PBMCs.

The CDR3 reads CASSFRDRDYEQYF. CDR3 DNA sequence: TGTGCCAGCAGCTTCCGTGACAGGGACTACGAGCAGTACTTC. The rearrangement links TRBV5-4 to TRBJ2-7; 7 bases fit TRBD1. Germline lookup yields CDR1 SGHNT and CDR2 YYREEE (reference sequence). V gave up 2 bases and J gave up 3 bases; unmatched junction bases: 5. The CDR3 is made up of 14 amino acids.